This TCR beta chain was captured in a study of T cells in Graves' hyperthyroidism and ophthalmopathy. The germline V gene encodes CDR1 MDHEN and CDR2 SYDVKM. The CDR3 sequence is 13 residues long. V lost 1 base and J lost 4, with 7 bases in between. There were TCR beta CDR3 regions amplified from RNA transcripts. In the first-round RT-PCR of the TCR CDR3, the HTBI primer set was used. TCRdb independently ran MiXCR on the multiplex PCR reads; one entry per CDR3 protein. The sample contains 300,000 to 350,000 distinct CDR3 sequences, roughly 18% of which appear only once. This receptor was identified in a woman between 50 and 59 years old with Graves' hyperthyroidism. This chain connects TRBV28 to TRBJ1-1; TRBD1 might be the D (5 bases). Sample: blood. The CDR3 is CASSLSQGTEAFF. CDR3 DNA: TGTGCCAGCAGTTTATCGCAGGGCACTGAAGCTTTCTTT.